This TCR beta chain was obtained from a study of CD8+ T cells in alopecia areata. Per germline, CDR1 SGHDT and CDR2 YYEEEE. J gave up 3 bases and V 4 bases, and 7 bases lay outside the gene matches. The length of the CDR3 is 14 residues. RNA, once extracted, was reverse transcribed into cDNA for use as the sequencing template. Produced via immunoSEQ multiplex PCR; TCRdb's table is partial and in-frame only. In the table there are 150,000 or so clones, 67% of which are singletons. This receptor was taken from a human donor with alopecia areata. The sample in question was CD8+ T cells sorted from blood, obtained at week 0. The chain has TRBV5-6 and TRBJ2-7, with 7 positions matching TRBD1. This CDR3 reads CASSADRSDYEQYF. In DNA form, the CDR3 reads TGTGCCAGCAGCGCGGACAGGTCCGACTACGAGCAGTACTTC.